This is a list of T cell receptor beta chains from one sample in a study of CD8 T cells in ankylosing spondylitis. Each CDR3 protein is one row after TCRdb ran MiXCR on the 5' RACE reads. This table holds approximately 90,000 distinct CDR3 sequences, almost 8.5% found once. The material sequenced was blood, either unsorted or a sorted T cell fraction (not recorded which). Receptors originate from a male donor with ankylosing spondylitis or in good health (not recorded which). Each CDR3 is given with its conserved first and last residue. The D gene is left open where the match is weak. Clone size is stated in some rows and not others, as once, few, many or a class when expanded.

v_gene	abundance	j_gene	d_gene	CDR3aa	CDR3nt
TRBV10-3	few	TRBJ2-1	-	CAISVDFRDNEQFF	TGTGCCATCAGTGTGGACTTCCGCGACAATGAGCAGTTCTTC
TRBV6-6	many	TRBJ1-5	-	CASSSTYPQPQHF	TGTGCCAGCAGTTCCACCTACCCTCAGCCCCAGCATTTT
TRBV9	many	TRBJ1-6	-	CASSPDGENSPLHF	TGTGCCAGCAGCCCGGACGGGGAAAATTCACCCCTCCACTTT
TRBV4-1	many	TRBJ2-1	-	CASSQLGGGRWEQFF	TGCGCCAGCAGCCAGCTCGGGGGAGGCCGGTGGGAGCAGTTCTTC
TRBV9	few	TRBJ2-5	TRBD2	CASSVRAAGRGETQYF	TGTGCCAGCAGCGTCCGAGCTGCGGGGAGGGGAGAGACCCAGTACTTC
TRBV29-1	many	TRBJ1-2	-	CSVEGYTF	TGCAGCGTTGAGGGCTACACCTTC
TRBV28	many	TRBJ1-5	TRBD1	CASRTGQGIQPQHF	TGTGCCAGCCGTACGGGACAGGGAATTCAGCCCCAGCATTTT
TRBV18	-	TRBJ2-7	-	CASSPNVGDSEQYF	TGTGCCAGCTCACCCAACGTGGGAGATTCCGAGCAGTACTTC
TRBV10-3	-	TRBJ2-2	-	CAISESLRRDTNTGELFF	TGTGCCATCAGTGAGTCACTTCGACGGGATACGAACACCGGGGAGCTGTTTTTT
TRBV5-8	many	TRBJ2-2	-	CASSYPTTGELFF	TGTGCCAGCAGTTACCCTACCACCGGGGAGCTGTTTTTT
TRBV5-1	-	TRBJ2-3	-	CASSLRTGTGTQYF	TGCGCCAGCAGCCTCAGGACGGGCACAGGTACGCAGTATTTT
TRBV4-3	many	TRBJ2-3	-	CASSQDPGRTDTQYF	TGCGCCAGCAGCCAAGATCCCGGACGCACAGATACGCAGTATTTT
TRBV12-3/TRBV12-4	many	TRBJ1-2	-	CASSLGSRDPSGYTF	TGTGCCAGCAGTTTAGGCAGCAGGGATCCGTCTGGCTACACCTTC
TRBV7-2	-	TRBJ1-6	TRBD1	CVSSVGQGARSPLHF	TGTGTCAGCAGCGTGGGACAGGGGGCTCGATCACCCCTCCACTTT
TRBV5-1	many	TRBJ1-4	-	CASRRGGDNEKLFF	TGCGCCAGCCGTCGGGGGGGAGATAATGAAAAACTGTTTTTT
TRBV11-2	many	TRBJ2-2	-	CASSSGTLRTGELFF	TGTGCCAGCAGCTCCGGGACCCTACGGACCGGGGAGCTGTTTTTT
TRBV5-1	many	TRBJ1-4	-	CASSLATATNEKLFF	TGCGCCAGCAGCTTGGCAACCGCAACTAATGAAAAACTGTTTTTT
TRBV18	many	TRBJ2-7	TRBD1	CASSAGTGAYEQYF	TGTGCCAGCTCGGCGGGGACAGGGGCCTACGAGCAGTACTTC
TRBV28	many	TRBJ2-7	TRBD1	CASRQGTLRREQYF	TGTGCCAGCAGACAGGGGACCCTACGGAGAGAGCAGTACTTC
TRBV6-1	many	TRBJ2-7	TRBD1	CASSEAHRGVEQYF	TGTGCCAGCAGTGAAGCGCACAGGGGGGTCGAGCAGTACTTC
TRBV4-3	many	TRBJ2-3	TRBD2	CASSQVFSGEFPSTDTQYF	TGCGCCAGCAGCCAAGTATTCAGCGGGGAATTCCCTAGCACAGATACGCAGTATTTT
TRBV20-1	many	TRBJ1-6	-	CSARGPDAKSLHF	TGCAGTGCTAGGGGCCCTGATGCTAAGTCCCTCCACTTT
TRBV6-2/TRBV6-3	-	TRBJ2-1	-	CASSYSKITQEFF	TGTGCCAGCAGTTACTCGAAGATAACCCAGGAGTTCTTC
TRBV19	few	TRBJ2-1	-	CASRGQYSYNEQFF	TGTGCCAGTAGGGGGCAGTACTCCTACAATGAGCAGTTCTTC
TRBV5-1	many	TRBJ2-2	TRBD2	CASSLPTSGTSGELFF	TGCGCCAGCAGCCTCCCAACTAGCGGGACTTCCGGGGAGCTGTTTTTT
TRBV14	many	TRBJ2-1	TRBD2	CASSLRTTSGSYNEQFF	TGTGCCAGCAGCCTCCGGACGACTAGCGGCTCCTACAATGAGCAGTTCTTC
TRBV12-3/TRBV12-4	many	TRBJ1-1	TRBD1	CASSIRDRGTEAFF	TGTGCCAGCAGTATCCGGGACAGGGGCACTGAAGCTTTCTTT
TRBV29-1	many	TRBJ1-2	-	CSVELMINYGYTF	TGCAGCGTTGAATTGATGATTAACTATGGCTACACCTTC
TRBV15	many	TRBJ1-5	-	CATSRDVPQQPQHF	TGTGCCACCAGCAGAGACGTACCGCAACAGCCCCAGCATTTT
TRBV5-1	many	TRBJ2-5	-	CASSFTTSQETQYF	TGCGCCAGCAGCTTTACGACTAGCCAAGAGACCCAGTACTTC
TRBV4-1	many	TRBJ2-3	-	CASSQGSRRVASTDTQYF	TGCGCCAGCAGCCAAGGTAGTCGCAGAGTAGCCAGCACAGATACGCAGTATTTT
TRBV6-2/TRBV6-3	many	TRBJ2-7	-	CASLRLTYEQYF	TGTGCCAGCCTCAGGCTTACCTACGAGCAGTACTTC
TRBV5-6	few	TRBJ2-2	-	CASSLASGELFF	TGTGCCAGCAGCTTAGCGTCCGGGGAGCTGTTTTTT
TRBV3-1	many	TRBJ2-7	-	CASSQDRNPAYEQYF	TGTGCCAGCAGCCAAGATAGGAACCCTGCCTACGAGCAGTACTTC
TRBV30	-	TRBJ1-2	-	CAWSVQRGSGSNYGYTF	TGTGCCTGGAGTGTACAGAGGGGTTCAGGCTCCAACTATGGCTACACCTTC
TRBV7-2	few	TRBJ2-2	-	CASSLVPGLLTGELFF	TGTGCCAGCAGCTTAGTCCCGGGACTCCTCACCGGGGAGCTGTTTTTT
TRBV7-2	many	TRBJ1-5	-	CASSSKGVSNQPQHF	TGTGCCAGCAGCTCGAAGGGGGTTAGCAATCAGCCCCAGCATTTT
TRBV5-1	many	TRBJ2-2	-	CASSLGSRNTGELFF	TGCGCCAGCAGCTTGGGGAGCCGGAACACCGGGGAGCTGTTTTTT
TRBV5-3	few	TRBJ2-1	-	CARSPGLRVDDEQFF	TGTGCCAGAAGCCCGGGGCTGCGAGTCGACGATGAGCAGTTCTTC
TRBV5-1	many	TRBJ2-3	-	CASSLDGGTSTDTQYF	TGCGCCAGCAGCTTGGATGGGGGGACTAGCACAGATACGCAGTATTTT
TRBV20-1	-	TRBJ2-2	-	CSARDGDTGELFF	TGCAGTGCTAGAGATGGGGACACCGGGGAGCTGTTTTTT
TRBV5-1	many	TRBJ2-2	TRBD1	CASSLYRGDTGELFF	TGCGCCAGCAGCTTATACAGGGGGGACACCGGGGAGCTGTTTTTT
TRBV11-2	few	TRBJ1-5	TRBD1	CASSPGTGGQPQHF	TGTGCCAGCAGCCCCGGGACAGGGGGTCAGCCCCAGCATTTT
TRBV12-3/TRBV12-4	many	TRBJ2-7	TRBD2	CASSYDRDSGGAYEQYF	TGTGCCAGCAGCTATGACAGGGATAGCGGGGGGGCCTACGAGCAGTACTTC
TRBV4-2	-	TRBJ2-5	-	CASSQDGGGVLQETQYF	TGTGCCAGCAGCCAAGATGGGGGCGGGGTACTTCAAGAGACCCAGTACTTC
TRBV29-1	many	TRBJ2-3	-	CSVELGRVGADTQYF	TGCAGCGTTGAATTGGGCAGGGTGGGCGCAGATACGCAGTATTTT
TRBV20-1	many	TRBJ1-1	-	CSASPEEARELDTEAFF	TGCAGTGCTAGCCCAGAGGAGGCCCGGGAACTAGACACTGAAGCTTTCTTT
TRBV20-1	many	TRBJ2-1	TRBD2	CSARERGVYNEQFF	TGCAGTGCTAGAGAACGGGGGGTTTACAATGAGCAGTTCTTC
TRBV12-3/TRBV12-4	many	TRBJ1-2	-	CASSFLQPQKGGYTF	TGTGCCAGCAGTTTTTTACAGCCCCAAAAAGGCGGCTACACCTTC
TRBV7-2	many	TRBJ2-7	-	CASSSQQGNEQYF	TGTGCCAGCAGCTCTCAACAGGGTAACGAGCAGTACTTC
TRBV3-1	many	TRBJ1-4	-	CASETANEKLFF	TGTGCCAGCGAGACAGCTAATGAAAAACTGTTTTTT
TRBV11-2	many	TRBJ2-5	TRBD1	CASSPRNRGETQYF	TGTGCCAGCAGCCCCCGGAACAGGGGAGAGACCCAGTACTTC
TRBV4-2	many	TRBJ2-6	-	CASSPEMPVISGANVLTF	TGTGCCAGCAGCCCCGAGATGCCCGTAATCTCTGGGGCCAACGTCCTGACTTTC
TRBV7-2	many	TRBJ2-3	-	CASSPPEWTATQYF	TGTGCCAGCAGCCCTCCGGAATGGACAGCTACGCAGTATTTT